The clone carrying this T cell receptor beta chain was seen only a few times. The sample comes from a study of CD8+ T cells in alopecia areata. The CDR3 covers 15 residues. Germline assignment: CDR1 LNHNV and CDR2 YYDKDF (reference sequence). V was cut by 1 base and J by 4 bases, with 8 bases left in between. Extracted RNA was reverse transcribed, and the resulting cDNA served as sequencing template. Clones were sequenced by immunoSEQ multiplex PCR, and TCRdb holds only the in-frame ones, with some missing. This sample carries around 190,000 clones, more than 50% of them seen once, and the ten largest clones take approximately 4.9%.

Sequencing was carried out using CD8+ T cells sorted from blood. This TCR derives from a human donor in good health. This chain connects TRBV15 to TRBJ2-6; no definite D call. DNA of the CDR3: TGTGCCACCAGCAGAGCGCGCTCCGGGGCCAACGTCCTGACTTTC. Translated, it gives CATSRARSGANVLTF. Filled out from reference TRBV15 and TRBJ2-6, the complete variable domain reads DAMVIQNPRYQVTQFGKPVTLSCSQTLNHNVMYWYQQKSSQAPKLLFHYYDKDFNNEADTPDNFQSRRPNTSFCFLDIRSPGLGDTAMYLCATSRARSGANVLTFGAGSRLTVL.